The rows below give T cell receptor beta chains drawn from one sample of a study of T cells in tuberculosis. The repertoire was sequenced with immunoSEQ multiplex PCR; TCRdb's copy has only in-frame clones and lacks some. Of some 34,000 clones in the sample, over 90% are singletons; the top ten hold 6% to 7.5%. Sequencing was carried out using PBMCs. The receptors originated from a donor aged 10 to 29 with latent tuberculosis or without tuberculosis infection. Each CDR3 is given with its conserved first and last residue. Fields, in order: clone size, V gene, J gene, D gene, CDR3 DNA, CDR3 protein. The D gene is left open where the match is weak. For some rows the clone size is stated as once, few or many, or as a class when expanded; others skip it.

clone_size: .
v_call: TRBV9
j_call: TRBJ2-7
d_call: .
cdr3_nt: TGTGCCAGCAGCCCTAGACTAGGGGTCTCGATGGACGAGCAGTACTTC
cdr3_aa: CASSPRLGVSMDEQYF

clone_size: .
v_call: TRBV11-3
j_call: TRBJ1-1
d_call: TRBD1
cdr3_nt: TGTGCCAGCAGCCAGGGACAGGGGAACACTGAAGCTTTCTTT
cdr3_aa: CASSQGQGNTEAFF

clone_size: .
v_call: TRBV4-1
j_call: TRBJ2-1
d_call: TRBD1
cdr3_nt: TGCGCCAGCAGAAGACCGGGACAGGGAAGTGGCAATGAGCAGTTCTTC
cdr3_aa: CASRRPGQGSGNEQFF

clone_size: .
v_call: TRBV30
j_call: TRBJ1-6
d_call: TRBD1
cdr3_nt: TGTGCCTGGAGTGTACGCCCGACAGGGCGCTCCTATAATTCACCCCTCCACTTT
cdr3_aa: CAWSVRPTGRSYNSPLHF

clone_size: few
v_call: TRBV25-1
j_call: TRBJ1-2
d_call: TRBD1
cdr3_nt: TGTGCCAGCAGTGAAGGAGGGACAGACTATGGCTACACCTTC
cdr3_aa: CASSEGGTDYGYTF

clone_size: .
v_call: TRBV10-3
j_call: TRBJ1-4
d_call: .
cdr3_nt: TGTGCCATCGGCCCGGGGGGGGCTGAGGAAAAACTGTTTTTT
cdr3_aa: CAIGPGGAEEKLFF

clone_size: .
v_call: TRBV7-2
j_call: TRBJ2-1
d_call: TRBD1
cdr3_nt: TGTGCCAGCAGCTTGGACAGGGGGGACAATGAGCAGTTCTTC
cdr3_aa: CASSLDRGDNEQFF

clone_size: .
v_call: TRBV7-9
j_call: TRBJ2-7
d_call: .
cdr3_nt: TGTGCCAGCAGCTCGCCTCTGGACAGCTCCTACGAGCAGTACTTC
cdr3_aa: CASSSPLDSSYEQYF

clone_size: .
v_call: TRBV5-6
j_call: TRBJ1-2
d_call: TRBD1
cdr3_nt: TGTGCCAGCAGCTTAATACCGGGACAGGGTTACCCCGATGGCTACACCTTC
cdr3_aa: CASSLIPGQGYPDGYTF

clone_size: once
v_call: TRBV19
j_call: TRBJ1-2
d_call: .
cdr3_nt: TGTGCCAGAGGGGGTGGGGAAGACTATGGCTACACCTTC
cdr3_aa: CARGGGEDYGYTF

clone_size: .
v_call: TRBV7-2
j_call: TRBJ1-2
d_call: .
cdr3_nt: TGTGCCAGCAGCACTCAGGGTTTCTATGGCTACACCTTC
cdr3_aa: CASSTQGFYGYTF

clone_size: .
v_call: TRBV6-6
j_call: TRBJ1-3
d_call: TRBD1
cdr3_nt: TGTGCCAGCAGTTTCGGACAGGGGGACTCTGGAAACACCATATATTTT
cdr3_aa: CASSFGQGDSGNTIYF

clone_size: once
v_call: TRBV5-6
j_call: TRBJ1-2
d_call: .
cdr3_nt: TGTGCCAGCAGCTTGATGAGCTATGGCTACACCTTC
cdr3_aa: CASSLMSYGYTF

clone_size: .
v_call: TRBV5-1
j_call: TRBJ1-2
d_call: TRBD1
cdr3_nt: TGCGCCAGCAGCGCCGCCTTAGGACAGGGGGCGGACGGCTACACCTTC
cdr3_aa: CASSAALGQGADGYTF

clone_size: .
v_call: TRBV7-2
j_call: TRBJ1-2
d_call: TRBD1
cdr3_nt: TGTGCCAGCAGCTTAGGGACAGGGAAGGGCTACACCTTC
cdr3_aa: CASSLGTGKGYTF

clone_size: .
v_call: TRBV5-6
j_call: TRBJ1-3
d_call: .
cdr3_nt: TGTGCCAGCAGCCCTAAGTGGGCAAACTCTGGAAACACCATATATTTT
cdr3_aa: CASSPKWANSGNTIYF

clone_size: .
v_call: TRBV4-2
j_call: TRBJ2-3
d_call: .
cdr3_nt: TGTGCCAGCAGCCTTACTAGGACTAGCACAGATACGCAGTATTTT
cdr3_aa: CASSLTRTSTDTQYF

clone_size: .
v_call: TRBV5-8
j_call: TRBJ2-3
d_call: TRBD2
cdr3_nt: TGTGCCAGCAGCTTACCAGGACTAGCGGGGGGCCCTTACACAGATACGCAGTATTTT
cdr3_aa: CASSLPGLAGGPYTDTQYF

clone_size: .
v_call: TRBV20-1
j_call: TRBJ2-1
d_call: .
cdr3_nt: TGCAGTGCTAGCGGGTACAATGAGCAGTTCTTC
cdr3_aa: CSASGYNEQFF

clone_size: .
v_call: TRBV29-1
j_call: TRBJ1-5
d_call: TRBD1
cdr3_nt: TGCAGCGTTGTGGACAGGGCGAATCAGCCCCAGCATTTT
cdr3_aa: CSVVDRANQPQHF

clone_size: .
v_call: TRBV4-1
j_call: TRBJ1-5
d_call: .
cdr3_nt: TGCGCCAGCAGCCAAGAGGGGGGGCAACGTTCCAATCAGCCCCAGCATTTT
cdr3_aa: CASSQEGGQRSNQPQHF

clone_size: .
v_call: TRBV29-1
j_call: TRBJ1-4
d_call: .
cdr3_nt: TGCAGCGTTGTCCGAAGGGGGTGTGAAAAACTGTTTTTT
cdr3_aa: CSVVRRGCEKLFF

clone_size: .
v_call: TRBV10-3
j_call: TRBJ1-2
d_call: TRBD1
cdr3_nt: TGTGCCATCAGTGGACAGGGCTACTATGGCTACACCTTC
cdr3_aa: CAISGQGYYGYTF

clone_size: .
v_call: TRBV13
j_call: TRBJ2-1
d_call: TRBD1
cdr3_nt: TGTGCCAGCAGCCGTAAGGACAGGTCTAACAATGAGCAGTTCTTC
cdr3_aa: CASSRKDRSNNEQFF

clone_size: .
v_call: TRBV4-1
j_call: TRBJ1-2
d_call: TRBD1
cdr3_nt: TGCGCCAGCAGCCAAGATCCTGGGACAGGGGTAAACTATGGCTACACCTTC
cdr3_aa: CASSQDPGTGVNYGYTF

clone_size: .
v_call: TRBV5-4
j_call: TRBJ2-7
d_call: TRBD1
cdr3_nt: TGTGCCAGCAGCTTCGGCCCTAACAGGGGCTACTACGAGCAGTACTTC
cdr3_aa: CASSFGPNRGYYEQYF

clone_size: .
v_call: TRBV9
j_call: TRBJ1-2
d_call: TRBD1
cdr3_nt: TGTGCCAGCAGCGTAGGGGACAGGGAGACCTATGGCTACACCTTC
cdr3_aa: CASSVGDRETYGYTF

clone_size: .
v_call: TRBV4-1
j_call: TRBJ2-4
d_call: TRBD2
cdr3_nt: TGCGCCAGCAGCCTGGCCAGCGGGGGGGCCCTAGCCAAAAACATTCAGTACTTC
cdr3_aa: CASSLASGGALAKNIQYF

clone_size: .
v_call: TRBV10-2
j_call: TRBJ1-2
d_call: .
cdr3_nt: TGCGCCAGCAGTGAGAGCGGTCAGCCCTATTCTTATGGCTACACCTTC
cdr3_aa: CASSESGQPYSYGYTF

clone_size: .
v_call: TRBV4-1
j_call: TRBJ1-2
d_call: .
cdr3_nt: TGCGCCAGCAGCCAAGAATCAAACTATGGCTACACCTTC
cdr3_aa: CASSQESNYGYTF

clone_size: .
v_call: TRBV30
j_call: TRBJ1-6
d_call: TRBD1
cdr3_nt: TGTGCCTGGAGTTCAGGGACAGGGGCTTCATCCCTCCACTTT
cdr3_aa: CAWSSGTGASSLHF

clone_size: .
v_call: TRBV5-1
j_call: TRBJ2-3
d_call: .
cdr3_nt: TGCGCCAGCAGCTTGGCCAGCGAAACAGATACGCAGTATTTT
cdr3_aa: CASSLASETDTQYF

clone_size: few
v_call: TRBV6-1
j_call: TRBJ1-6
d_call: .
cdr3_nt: TGTGCCAGCAGTCCGAGTAGAGATTCACCCCTCCACTTT
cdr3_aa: CASSPSRDSPLHF

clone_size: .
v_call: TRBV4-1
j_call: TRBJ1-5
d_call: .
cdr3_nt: TGCGCCAGCAGCCAAGAACCGGCAGGGAATCAGCCCCAGCATTTT
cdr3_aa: CASSQEPAGNQPQHF

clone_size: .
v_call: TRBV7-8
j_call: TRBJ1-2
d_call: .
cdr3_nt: TGTGCCAGCAGCTTAGCTTCCAGCTATGGCTACACCTTC
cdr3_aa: CASSLASSYGYTF

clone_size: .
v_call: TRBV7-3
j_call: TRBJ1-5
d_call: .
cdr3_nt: TGTGCCAGCAGCTTACCTGCTGGACAGCATAGCAATCAGCCCCAGCATTTT
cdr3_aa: CASSLPAGQHSNQPQHF

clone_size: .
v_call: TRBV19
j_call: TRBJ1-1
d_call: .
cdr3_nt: TGTGCCAGTAGTCGGCGTTGGGGAGGTGAAGCTTTCTTT
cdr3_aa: CASSRRWGGEAFF

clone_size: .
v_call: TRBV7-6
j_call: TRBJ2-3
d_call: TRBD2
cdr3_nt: TGTGCCAGCAGCCGTAGCCGACTAGCGGGGGCCACAGATACGCAGTATTTT
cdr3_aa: CASSRSRLAGATDTQYF

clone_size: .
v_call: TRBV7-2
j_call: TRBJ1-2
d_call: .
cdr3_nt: TGTGCCAGCAGCTTAGCCAGGACGGGACTTTATGGCTACACCTTC
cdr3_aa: CASSLARTGLYGYTF

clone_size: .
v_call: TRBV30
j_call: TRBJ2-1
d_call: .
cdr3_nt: TGTGCCCAAGAAGAGGGGGGGCGCTACAATGAGCAGTTCTTC
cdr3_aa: CAQEEGGRYNEQFF

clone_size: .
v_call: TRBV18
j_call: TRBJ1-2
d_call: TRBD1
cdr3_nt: TGTGCCAGCTCACCACAACGAACAGGGGAAAACTATGGCTACACCTTC
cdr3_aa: CASSPQRTGENYGYTF

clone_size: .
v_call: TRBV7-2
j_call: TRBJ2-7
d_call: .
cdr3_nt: TGTGCCAGCAGCTCTGACTCCACCCCCGGTGTCGACGAGCAGTACTTC
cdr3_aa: CASSSDSTPGVDEQYF

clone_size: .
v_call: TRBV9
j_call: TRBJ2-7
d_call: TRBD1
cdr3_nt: TGTGCCAGCAGCGTAGATGAGGCGACAGGGGGTGACTACGAGCAGTACTTC
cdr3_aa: CASSVDEATGGDYEQYF

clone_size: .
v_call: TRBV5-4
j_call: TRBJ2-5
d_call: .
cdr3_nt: TGTGCCAGCAGCTTGGACAGAGAGACCCAGTACTTC
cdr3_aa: CASSLDRETQYF

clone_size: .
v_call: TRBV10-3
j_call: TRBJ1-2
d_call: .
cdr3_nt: TGTGCCATCAGTGAACAGGGCTATGGCTACACCTTC
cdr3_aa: CAISEQGYGYTF

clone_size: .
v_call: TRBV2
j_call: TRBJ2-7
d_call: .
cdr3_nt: TGTGCCAGCAGCCCCGGGTGGGACGAGCAGTACTTC
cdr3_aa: CASSPGWDEQYF

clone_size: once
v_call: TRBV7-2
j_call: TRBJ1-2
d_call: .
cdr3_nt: TGTGCCAGCAGCTTACAAAACACCTTGCAAGATGGCTACACCTTC
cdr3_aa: CASSLQNTLQDGYTF

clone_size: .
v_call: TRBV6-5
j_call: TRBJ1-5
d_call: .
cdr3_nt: TGTGCCAGCAGTTACAAAGGGGGGGGTCAGCCCCAGCATTTT
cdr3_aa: CASSYKGGGQPQHF

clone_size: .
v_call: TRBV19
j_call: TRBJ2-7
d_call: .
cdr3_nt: TGTGCCAGTAGTCCCCCGACAGGATCCTACGAGCAGTACTTC
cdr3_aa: CASSPPTGSYEQYF

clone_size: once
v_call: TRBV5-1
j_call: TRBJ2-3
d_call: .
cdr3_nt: TGCGCCAGCAGCATAAAGGGGGTCCTCCAAGATACGCAGTATTTT
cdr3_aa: CASSIKGVLQDTQYF

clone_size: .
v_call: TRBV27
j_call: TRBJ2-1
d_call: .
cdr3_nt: TGTGCCAGCAGTACACTGACAACCTACAATGAGCAGTTCTTC
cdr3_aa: CASSTLTTYNEQFF

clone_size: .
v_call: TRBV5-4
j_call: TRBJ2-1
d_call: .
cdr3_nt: TGTGCCAGCAGCCGCCCTAACCTCAATGAGCAGTTCTTC
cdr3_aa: CASSRPNLNEQFF

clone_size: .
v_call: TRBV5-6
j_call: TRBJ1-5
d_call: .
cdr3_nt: TGTGCCAGCGGCAAGGGCGCCCTAGGGGCCCAGCATTTT
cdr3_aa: CASGKGALGAQHF

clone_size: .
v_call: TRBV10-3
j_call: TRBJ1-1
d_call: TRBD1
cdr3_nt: TGTGCCATCAGTGGGACAGGGTCAGAGGGCACTGAAGCTTTCTTT
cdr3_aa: CAISGTGSEGTEAFF

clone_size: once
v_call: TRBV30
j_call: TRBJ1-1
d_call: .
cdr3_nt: TGTGCCTGGATCAGGGGAATGAACACTGAAGCTTTCTTT
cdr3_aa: CAWIRGMNTEAFF

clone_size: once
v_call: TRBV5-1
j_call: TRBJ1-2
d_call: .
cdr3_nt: TGCGCCAGCGGCATGGAAGCGGGCTATGGCTACACCTTC
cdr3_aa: CASGMEAGYGYTF

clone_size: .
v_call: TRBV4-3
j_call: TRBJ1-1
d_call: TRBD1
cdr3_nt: TGCGCCAGCAGCCAAGCGACAGGGGATAACACTGAAGCTTTCTTT
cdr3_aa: CASSQATGDNTEAFF

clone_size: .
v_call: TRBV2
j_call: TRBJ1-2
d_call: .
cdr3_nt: TGTGCCAGCAGTGCTGAAGGGGGGGGTGGCTATGGCTACACCTTC
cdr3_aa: CASSAEGGGGYGYTF

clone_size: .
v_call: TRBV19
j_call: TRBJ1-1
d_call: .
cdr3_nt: TGTGCCAGTAGTATAGGTCGGTCTCGGGGCACTGAAGCTTTCTTT
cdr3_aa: CASSIGRSRGTEAFF

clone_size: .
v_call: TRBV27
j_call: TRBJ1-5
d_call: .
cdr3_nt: TGTGCCAGCAGTTTATCCAGGGGTGGGGATAGCAATCAGCCCCAGCATTTT
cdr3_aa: CASSLSRGGDSNQPQHF